The 4 T cell receptor beta chains in this list originate from one sample, sequenced in a study of vaccination effects on CD4 cells after COVID-19. Sequencing was preceded by expansion of antigen-specific CD4+ T cells with viral peptide pools in the ViraFEST assay. Subsequent to a culture period of 10 to 11 days, CD4+ T cells were isolated. Having tested negative for nucleocapsid antibodies, the vaccine recipients showed no prior SARS-CoV-2 infection. The table came from immunoSEQ multiplex PCR; TCRdb's copy has only in-frame clones and leaves some out. Here the sample spans just over 20,000 clones, around 70% being singletons. Their target antigens are unknown. The sequencing used CD4+ T cells from PBMCs cultured with HCoV-NL63 spike peptides, collected before COVID-19 vaccination. These receptors were obtained from a human donor who received a COVID-19 vaccine.

This clone was seen once. This chain connects TRBV5-5 to TRBJ1-1; no reliable D call. The ends were cut back, 4 bases at V and 0 bases at J, with 10 bases in the middle. The CDR3 loop spans 14 amino acids. Germline V CDR1 and CDR2: SGHKS, YYEKEE (reference sequence). CDR3 region: CASSANTMNTEAFF. The DNA for the CDR3 is TGTGCCAGCAGCGCGAACACGATGAACACTGAAGCTTTCTTT.

V and J are TRBV5-1 and TRBJ2-3; D not resolved. Germline CDR1 SGHRS, CDR2 YFSETQ. Trimming removed 4 bases from V and 1 base from J, with 16 bases in between. This CDR3 has 16 residues. The CDR3 coding sequence is TGCGCCAGCAGCCCCCCAGGAATCCCAGGCACAGATACGCAGTATTTT. Its translation: CASSPPGIPGTDTQYF.

The chain uses TRBV14 and TRBJ1-2; D not resolved. Trimming removed 0 bases from V and 6 bases from J, with 8 bases in between. Germline V CDR1 and CDR2: SGHDN, FVKESK. This CDR3 region has 13 residues. CDR3 DNA sequence: TGTGCCAGCAGCCAAGAAGGTCGGGATGGCTACACCTTC. Residues: CASSQEGRDGYTF.

This clone came up a few times. This chain uses TRBV12-3 or TRBV12-4 with TRBJ1-1; D may be TRBD1 (5 bases). This CDR3 has 13 residues. V shed 6 bases and J shed 5 bases, with 13 bases lying between them. The CDR3 DNA sequence: TGTGCCAGCAGCCACGGACACGCTACTGAAGCTTTCTTT. Its protein product is CASSHGHATEAFF.